The 6 T cell receptor beta chains below were found in one sample sequenced in a study of cytomegalovirus exposure and HLA in healthy donors. Researchers ran the PCR with 60 Vbeta and 13 Jbeta primers. TCRdb's copy holds only in-frame clones and misses some; the assay was immunoSEQ multiplex PCR. Among some 120,000 clones, 83% were seen once, and the ten largest hold around 20%. The material sequenced was PBMCs. The receptors come from a young man in good health and CMV-seropositive.

The V call is TRBV11-2, the J call TRBJ2-7; TRBD2 aligns across 10 bases. The CDR3 runs to 16 residues. V gave up 2 bases and J gave up 7 bases; unmatched junction bases: 11. From germline, CDR1 is SGHAT and CDR2 FQNNGV. CDR3 DNA sequence: TGTGCCAGCAGCTTAAAACCAGGACTAGCGGAAACTGAGCAGTACTTC. Its protein is CASSLKPGLAETEQYF.

The chain recombines TRBV15 with TRBJ1-1, with D perhaps TRBD1 (5 bases). The germline CDR1 and CDR2 sequences are LNHNV and YYDKDF (reference sequence). Trimming pared 3 bases from V and 6 bases from J, leaving 26 bases between. CDR3 length equals 18 residues. The DNA for the CDR3 is TGTGCCACCAGCAGGAAACGACCGACAGTCGAGGAGCGTGCTGAAGCTTTCTTT. Translated, it gives CATSRKRPTVEERAEAFF. The complete variable domain, with remaining parts taken from reference TRBV15 and TRBJ1-1, reads DAMVIQNPRYQVTQFGKPVTLSCSQTLNHNVMYWYQQKSSQAPKLLFHYYDKDFNNEADTPDNFQSRRPNTSFCFLDIRSPGLGDTAMYLCATSRKRPTVEERAEAFFGQGTRLTVV.

This chain joins TRBV28 and TRBJ1-1, with a tentative D call TRBD1 (5 bases). This CDR3 is built from 14 residues. Germline V gives CDR1 MDHEN, CDR2 SYDVKM. The V end was cut by 8 bases, the J end by 3 bases, with 16 bases between. CDR3 residues: CASCGGAGYTEAFF. CDR3 DNA sequence: TGTGCCAGCTGCGGGGGAGCGGGGTACACTGAAGCTTTCTTT.

V and J are TRBV5-4 and TRBJ1-2, with D possibly TRBD1 on 6 matching bases. From germline, CDR1 is SGHNT and CDR2 YYREEE (reference sequence). Between the trimmed V and J ends, which lost 10 bases and 0 bases, there was a span of 16 bases. This CDR3 contains 14 residues. The CDR3 bases are TGTGCCGTTCGGGGGGGCAGGTCTAACTATGGCTACACCTTC. Its protein is CAVRGGRSNYGYTF.

V is TRBV4-1 and J is TRBJ2-7; D is unclear. Germline V gene lookup returns CDR1 MGHRA and CDR2 YSYEKL. The CDR3 contains 14 residues. V lost 1 base to trimming and J lost 3 bases, with 10 bases between them. The CDR3 protein is CASSQGSGHYEQYF. In DNA, the CDR3 is TGCGCCAGCAGCCAAGGCTCCGGTCACTACGAGCAGTACTTC.

For this clone: The sample has other DNA sequences that encode this CDR3 too. The chain joins TRBV5-1 to TRBJ2-7; 7 bases fit TRBD2. This CDR3 region has 14 residues. The germline gives CDR1 SGHRS, CDR2 YFSETQ. The junction had 2 bases not matched to a gene; V was cut back by 0 bases and J by 2 bases. Here the CDR3 DNA reads TGCGCCAGCAGCTTGGCTGGGGGGGCCTACGAGCAGTACTTC. As protein: CASSLAGGAYEQYF.